The 20 T cell receptor beta chains listed next were all sequenced from one sample in a study of blood T cell repertoires in COVID-19 (dated by TCRdb to 2020 to 2021). Receptor amplification or capture employed the immunoSEQ multiplex PCR assay. TCRdb mirrors the immuneACCESS table, restricted to in-frame sequences. Some clones are absent from its copies; in checked studies, under half trace to an unresolved V gene, and the reason for the others is unknown. In all, the sample holds around 80,000 clones, and 85% of those were seen once. The top ten clonotypes cover more than 9.5% of the sample. Sequencing was carried out using peripheral blood. The source is a man aged 50 to 59 with COVID-19, enrolled during active disease.

V gene TRBV6-2 or TRBV6-3 combines with J gene TRBJ2-7; 11 bases are shared with TRBD2. After removal of 2 bases from V and 4 bases from J, the junction contained 1 base not matched to a gene. The CDR3 has 14 residues. Germline CDR1 MNHEY, CDR2 SVGEGT. The CDR3 region is CASSYTSGSYEQYF. The CDR3 nucleotides are TGTGCCAGCAGTTACACTAGCGGGAGTTACGAGCAGTACTTC.

The gene calls are TRBV28 and TRBJ2-5, with 12 bases matching TRBD1. Germline loops: CDR1 MDHEN, CDR2 SYDVKM. This CDR3 spans 16 amino acids. Trimming removed 3 bases from V and 5 bases from J; junction bases left unmatched: 7. The CDR3, as DNA: TGTGCCAGCAGTTTCTTTGGGACAGGGGGCTTGGAGACCCAGTACTTC. Its protein is CASSFFGTGGLETQYF.

The chain is built from TRBV14 and TRBJ1-4; D is uncertain. V lost 0 bases and J lost 6, with 14 bases in between. Germline V gene data show CDR1 as SGHDN and CDR2 as FVKESK. The CDR3 length is 16 residues. The CDR3 nucleotides read TGTGCCAGCAGCCAAGATTGGGCAGCATTTGATGAAAAACTGTTTTTT. Protein: CASSQDWAAFDEKLFF.

The chain uses TRBV29-1 and TRBJ2-5; tentatively, D is TRBD1 (6 bases). Between the trimmed V and J ends, which lost 3 bases and 7 bases, there was a span of 12 bases. Germline lookup yields CDR1 SQVTM and CDR2 ANQGSEA. The CDR3 runs 12 residues. The CDR3 DNA follows: TGCAGCGTTGATAGTCTGGGGGCGACCCAGTACTTC. This codes for CSVDSLGATQYF.

V usage is TRBV4-1 and J usage is TRBJ2-3; no firm D call. Germline CDR1 reads MGHRA; CDR2 reads YSYEKL. The CDR3 is 14 residues long. Trimming removed 0 bases from V and 3 bases from J, with 7 bases in between. The CDR3 DNA reads as TGCGCCAGCAGCCAAGAGTACTCGACAGATACGCAGTATTTT. Its protein product is CASSQEYSTDTQYF.

This chain joins TRBV2 and TRBJ2-2, with D perhaps TRBD2 (6 bases). The CDR3 is 13 residues long. Germline lookup yields CDR1 SNHLY and CDR2 FYNNEI. The V and J ends lost 2 bases and 13 bases respectively, with 14 bases between them. The DNA for the CDR3 is TGTGCCAGCAGTGAAACGGGAGCGTGGGGGCTGTTTTTT. This codes for CASSETGAWGLFF.

The chain joins TRBV29-1 to TRBJ2-3, with TRBD2 identical over 7 bases. Germline CDR1 reads SQVTM; CDR2 reads ANQGSEA. The CDR3 consists of 15 residues. Germline trimming cut 4 bases from V and 2 bases from J; bases unmatched to any gene: 9. CDR3 sequence: CSVVESGTDTDTQYF. The CDR3 DNA is TGCAGCGTTGTGGAGAGCGGGACGGACACAGATACGCAGTATTTT.

This clone was seen just once. The V and J genes are TRBV5-4 and TRBJ1-2; D unresolved. Trimming stripped 5 bases from V and 3 bases from J, with 17 bases between. This CDR3 comprises 15 residues. The V gene's germline CDR1 is SGHNT and CDR2 YYREEE (reference sequence). The CDR3 DNA is TGTGCCAGCAGTCTGGGCGGGTCGAGGGACTATGGCTACACCTTC. As protein: CASSLGGSRDYGYTF.

The chain combines TRBV5-1 with TRBJ1-4; 10 nucleotides agree with TRBD1. There are 16 residues in the CDR3. The V and J ends lost 4 bases and 8 bases, in that order; junction bases with no gene match: 11. CDR1 and CDR2 (germline): SGHRS, YFSETQ. The CDR3 bases are TGCGCCAGCAGCGGCCGGGACAGGGGATTTGGGGAAAAACTGTTTTTT. This translates into CASSGRDRGFGEKLFF. Together with reference TRBV5-1 and TRBJ1-4, the CDR3 gives the full variable domain: KAGVTQTPRYLIKTRGQQVTLSCSPISGHRSVSWYQQTPGQGLQFLFEYFSETQRNKGNFPGRFSGRQFSNSRSEMNVSTLELGDSALYLCASSGRDRGFGEKLFFGSGTQLSVL.

The V call is TRBV2, the J call TRBJ1-3; D is possibly TRBD1 (6 bases). This CDR3 spans 14 amino acids. Trimming removed 6 bases at V and 3 bases at J, with 12 bases between. Germline V gene data show CDR1 as SNHLY and CDR2 as FYNNEI. CDR3 sequence (DNA): TGTGCCAGCAGCCCTACAGGGAATGGAAACACCATATATTTT. This gives the protein CASSPTGNGNTIYF.

The V gene is TRBV4-1, the J gene TRBJ1-4; D ambiguous. CDR3 size: 14 residues. Germline V lookup: CDR1 MGHRA, CDR2 YSYEKL. Trimming stripped 6 bases from V and 6 bases from J, with 14 bases between. The CDR3 DNA follows: TGCGCCAGCAGGCAATGGACCGGGGATGAAAAACTGTTTTTT. Protein sequence: CASRQWTGDEKLFF.

V gene TRBV2 combines with J gene TRBJ1-6, with TRBD1 matching 9 bases. There are 18 residues in the CDR3. V gave up 7 bases and J gave up 6 bases; unmatched junction bases: 16. The germline CDR1 and CDR2 sequences are SNHLY and FYNNEI. This CDR3 reads CASTLRDRVVRSNSPLHF. The CDR3 DNA sequence: TGTGCCAGCACCTTACGGGACAGGGTAGTTCGAAGTAATTCACCCCTCCACTTT.

This chain joins TRBV7-2 and TRBJ2-1, with 7 nucleotides matching TRBD2. CDR1 is SGHTA and CDR2 is FQGNSA in the germline V gene. V lost 1 base and J lost 7; bases outside the gene matches: 16. This CDR3 has 18 amino acids. CDR3 protein: CASSLGSSGGGSGNEQFF. CDR3 DNA sequence: TGTGCCAGCAGCTTAGGCTCTAGCGGAGGAGGGTCAGGGAATGAGCAGTTCTTC.

This chain links TRBV18 with TRBJ2-1, with D hard to call. In germline, CDR1 is KGHSH, CDR2 LQKENI. Trimming stripped 4 bases from V and 4 bases from J, with 20 bases between. CDR3 length: 17 amino acids. The CDR3 bases are TGTGCCAGCTCACTTCGCCCCCTTCCTCTTCTATACAATGAGCAGTTCTTC. Encoded protein: CASSLRPLPLLYNEQFF.

This clone showed up just a few times. J is TRBJ1-5 and V is TRBV6-1, with 7 bases fitting TRBD1. V was clipped by 4 bases and J by 2 bases; unmatched bases: 14. The length of the CDR3 is 18 residues. Germline CDR1 and CDR2: MNHNS and SASEGT. The CDR3 region has the DNA TGTGCCAGCAGTGGGGGGAACCGACAGGGTAGCGGCAATCAGCCCCAGCATTTT. It is translated as CASSGGNRQGSGNQPQHF.

Here the CDR3 reads CASSERLLSGDTQYF. DNA for the CDR3: TGTGCCAGCAGTGAGAGGTTGCTTTCGGGAGATACGCAGTATTTT. The chain couples TRBV27 to TRBJ2-3, with D unclear. Trimming shortened V by 5 bases and J by 5 bases, and 17 bases separated the two germline ends. CDR1 is MNHEY, CDR2 SMNVEV, per germline (reference sequence). This CDR3 spans 15 amino acids.

This chain connects TRBV2 to TRBJ1-1; 7 positions match TRBD1. Losses at the gene ends were 7 bases for V and 6 bases for J; bases not matched to a gene: 11. Germline CDR1 reads SNHLY; CDR2 reads FYNNEI. The CDR3 sequence is 14 residues long. CDR3 sequence (DNA): TGTGCCAGCAAAGTAACCGGAGGGGGCCCTGAAGCTTTCTTT. It translates to CASKVTGGGPEAFF. The whole variable domain, filled in from reference TRBV2 and TRBJ1-1, reads EPEVTQTPSHQVTQMGQEVILRCVPISNHLYFYWYRQILGQKVEFLVSFYNNEISEKSEIFDDQFSVERPDGSNFTLKIRSTKLEDSAMYFCASKVTGGGPEAFFGQGTRLTVV.

The chain couples TRBV7-2 to TRBJ1-2; 12 bases agree with TRBD1. Per germline, CDR1 SGHTA and CDR2 FQGNSA. The CDR3 covers 16 residues. With 0 bases clipped from V and 8 bases from J, the junction kept 7 bases outside the gene matches. In nucleotides, the CDR3 is TGTGCCAGCAGCTTAGCGGGGGACAGGGGGCGAGGAGGCTACACCTTC. Protein: CASSLAGDRGRGGYTF.

V and J are TRBV6-5 and TRBJ2-1; D gene uncertain. The germline V and J ends were trimmed by 8 bases and 5 bases, with 16 bases remaining between them. CDR1 and CDR2 from the germline V gene are MNHEY and SVGAGI. There are 14 residues in the CDR3. CDR3 amino acids: CASPEQFWDNEQFF. The CDR3 DNA is TGTGCCAGCCCGGAGCAGTTTTGGGACAATGAGCAGTTCTTC.

V and J are TRBV30 and TRBJ1-5, with D unclear. CDR3 size: 13 residues. Trimming pared 0 bases from V and 1 base from J, leaving 4 bases between. Germline V gives CDR1 GTSNPN, CDR2 SVGIG (reference sequence). In nucleotides, the CDR3 is TGTGCCTGGAGTGTACGGAGCAATCAGCCCCAGCATTTT. It codes for CAWSVRSNQPQHF.